These 14 T cell receptor beta chains came from one sample sequenced in a study of T cell responses to AZD1222 COVID-19 vaccine. The method was immunoSEQ multiplex PCR; TCRdb's version includes in-frame clones alone and lacks a portion of them. The repertoire holds around 94,000 clones, with roughly 90% as singletons. The sequencing used peripheral blood, collected on day 0 of AZD1222 vaccination. The receptors shown here come from an adult in good health.

The chain combines TRBV11-2 with TRBJ2-7; TRBD1 might be the D (5 bases). The V end was cut by 0 bases, the J end by 4 bases, with 7 bases between. The CDR3 sequence is 13 residues long. Per germline, CDR1 SGHAT and CDR2 FQNNGV. This CDR3 is CASSLDRDYEQYF. The CDR3, as DNA: TGTGCCAGCAGCTTAGACAGGGATTACGAGCAGTACTTC. Drawing the rest from reference TRBV11-2 and TRBJ2-7, the complete variable domain is EAGVAQSPRYKIIEKRQSVAFWCNPISGHATLYWYQQILGQGPKLLIQFQNNGVVDDSQLPKDRFSAERLKGVDSTLKIQPAKLEDSAVYLCASSLDRDYEQYFGPGTRLTVT.

The chain joins TRBV7-8 to TRBJ1-1; D possibly corresponds to TRBD1 (5 bases). Germline-derived CDR1 and CDR2 are SGHVS and FQNEAQ. Trimming took 5 bases from V and 11 from J, leaving 15 bases between them. The CDR3 length is 12 residues. The CDR3: CASSLGEGWAFF. The CDR3 DNA reads TGTGCCAGCAGCCTAGGGGAGGGTTGGGCTTTCTTT.

This chain connects TRBV12-5 to TRBJ2-3; D might be TRBD1 or TRBD2, each matching 6 bases. Trimming stripped 2 bases from V and 4 bases from J, with 22 bases between. CDR3 length equals 18 residues. CDR1 is LGHNT and CDR2 is FRNRAP in the germline V gene. This CDR3 reads CASGLSGTPGTDSDTQYF. The CDR3 bases are TGTGCTAGTGGTTTGTCCGGGACACCGGGGACTGACTCAGATACGCAGTATTTT.

The chain employs TRBV19 and TRBJ2-5, with D possibly being TRBD1 (5 bases). This CDR3 has 12 amino acids. Trimming removed 6 bases at V and 4 bases at J, with 9 bases between. Per the germline V gene, CDR1 is LNHDA and CDR2 is SQIVND (reference sequence). The CDR3 nucleotides read TGTGCCAGTAGACAGGCAGGAGAGACCCAGTACTTC. This encodes CASRQAGETQYF.

J is TRBJ2-1 and V is TRBV9; TRBD2 agrees at 7 bases. Trimming removed 0 bases from V and 3 bases from J; junction bases left unmatched: 3. The CDR3 has 15 residues. In germline, CDR1 is SGDLS, CDR2 YYNGEE. CDR3 sequence reads: CASSVGSSGYNEQFF. CDR3 bases: TGTGCCAGCAGCGTAGGGTCTAGCGGCTACAATGAGCAGTTCTTC.

CDR3 coding DNA: TGTGCCAGCAGTCCCTCTTTTTGGGAATATGGCTACACCTTC. The encoded protein is CASSPSFWEYGYTF. The chain uses TRBV6-5 and TRBJ1-2; no firm D call. The length of the CDR3 is 14 residues. Germline CDR1 is MNHEY and CDR2 is SVGAGI. The V end lost 5 bases, the J end lost 5 bases, and 15 bases lay between the germline ends.

The chain is built from TRBV5-1 and TRBJ1-6; 9 bases agree with TRBD1. CDR3 length: 15 amino acids. Trimming at V came to 4 bases and at J to 10 bases, leaving 9 bases not matched to a gene. Germline-derived CDR1 and CDR2 are SGHRS and YFSETQ. In DNA form, the CDR3 reads TGCGCCAGCAGCGCGGACAGGGGAGATAGATCACCCCTCCACTTT. It translates to CASSADRGDRSPLHF. The entire variable domain, with the rest obtained from reference TRBV5-1 and TRBJ1-6, is as follows: KAGVTQTPRYLIKTRGQQVTLSCSPISGHRSVSWYQQTPGQGLQFLFEYFSETQRNKGNFPGRFSGRQFSNSRSEMNVSTLELGDSALYLCASSADRGDRSPLHFGNGTRLTVT.

This clone has only a few counts. Written as DNA, the CDR3 is TGTGCCAGTAAGACAGGGGGCGCGTCGGGCTACACCTTC. Translation gives CASKTGGASGYTF. This chain links TRBV19 with TRBJ1-2; TRBD1 agrees at 10 bases. The germline gives CDR1 LNHDA, CDR2 SQIVND (reference sequence). The V and J ends lost 7 bases and 8 bases, in that order; junction bases with no gene match: 7. The CDR3 runs to 13 residues.

The chain carries TRBV10-3 and TRBJ1-5; 8 bases are shared with TRBD1. In germline, CDR1 is ENHRY, CDR2 SYGVKD. V shed 0 bases and J 5 bases; nucleotides not matched to a gene: 3. The length of the CDR3 is 15 residues. CDR3 residues: CAISESAGGHQPQHF. In DNA, the CDR3 is TGTGCCATCAGTGAGTCGGCAGGGGGCCATCAGCCCCAGCATTTT.

The chain links TRBV19 to TRBJ1-6; D is unclear. Trimming took 5 bases from V and 13 from J, leaving 12 bases between them. The CDR3 consists of 12 residues. The germline V gene encodes CDR1 LNHDA and CDR2 SQIVND (reference sequence). The CDR3 protein is CASSPTHPPLHF. CDR3 nucleotide sequence: TGTGCCAGTAGTCCGACCCATCCGCCCCTCCACTTT.

This clone was counted a single time. V usage is TRBV18 and J usage is TRBJ2-1, with 7 bases matching TRBD1. J gave up 7 bases and V 3 bases, and 21 bases lay outside the gene matches. Germline V gives CDR1 KGHSH, CDR2 LQKENI. The length of the CDR3 is 19 residues. The CDR3 nucleotides are TGTGCCAGCTCACCCCTTGTAAGACAGGGAGTGGTAAAGGTAAATGAGCAGTTCTTC. As protein: CASSPLVRQGVVKVNEQFF.

The rearrangement joins TRBV15 to TRBJ2-1; TRBD1 matches 8 bases. The CDR3 totals 15 residues. Losses at the gene ends were 5 bases for V and 5 bases for J; bases not matched to a gene: 8. Germline V gene sequence: CDR1 LNHNV, CDR2 YYDKDF (reference sequence). CDR3 in DNA: TGTGCCACCAGCTCCTGGGGACAGGCGAACAATGAGCAGTTCTTC. Its translation: CATSSWGQANNEQFF.

V gene TRBV7-9 combines with J gene TRBJ2-3, with TRBD2 identical over 8 bases. CDR1 is SEHNR and CDR2 is FQNEAQ in the germline V gene (reference sequence). Trimming took 5 bases from V and 2 from J; bases not matched to a gene: 6. This CDR3 contains 15 residues. The CDR3 reads CASSQVAGYTDTQYF. The CDR3 DNA sequence: TGTGCCAGCAGCCAAGTAGCGGGGTACACAGATACGCAGTATTTT.

The CDR3 DNA reads as TGTGCCAGCAGCCCAGCGATGAACTATGGCTACACCTTC. It encodes CASSPAMNYGYTF. J is TRBJ1-2 and V is TRBV6-2 or TRBV6-3, with D unresolved. The CDR3 sequence is 13 residues long. The germline gives CDR1 MNHEY, CDR2 SVGEGT. The V and J ends lost 6 bases and 2 bases respectively, with 10 bases between them.